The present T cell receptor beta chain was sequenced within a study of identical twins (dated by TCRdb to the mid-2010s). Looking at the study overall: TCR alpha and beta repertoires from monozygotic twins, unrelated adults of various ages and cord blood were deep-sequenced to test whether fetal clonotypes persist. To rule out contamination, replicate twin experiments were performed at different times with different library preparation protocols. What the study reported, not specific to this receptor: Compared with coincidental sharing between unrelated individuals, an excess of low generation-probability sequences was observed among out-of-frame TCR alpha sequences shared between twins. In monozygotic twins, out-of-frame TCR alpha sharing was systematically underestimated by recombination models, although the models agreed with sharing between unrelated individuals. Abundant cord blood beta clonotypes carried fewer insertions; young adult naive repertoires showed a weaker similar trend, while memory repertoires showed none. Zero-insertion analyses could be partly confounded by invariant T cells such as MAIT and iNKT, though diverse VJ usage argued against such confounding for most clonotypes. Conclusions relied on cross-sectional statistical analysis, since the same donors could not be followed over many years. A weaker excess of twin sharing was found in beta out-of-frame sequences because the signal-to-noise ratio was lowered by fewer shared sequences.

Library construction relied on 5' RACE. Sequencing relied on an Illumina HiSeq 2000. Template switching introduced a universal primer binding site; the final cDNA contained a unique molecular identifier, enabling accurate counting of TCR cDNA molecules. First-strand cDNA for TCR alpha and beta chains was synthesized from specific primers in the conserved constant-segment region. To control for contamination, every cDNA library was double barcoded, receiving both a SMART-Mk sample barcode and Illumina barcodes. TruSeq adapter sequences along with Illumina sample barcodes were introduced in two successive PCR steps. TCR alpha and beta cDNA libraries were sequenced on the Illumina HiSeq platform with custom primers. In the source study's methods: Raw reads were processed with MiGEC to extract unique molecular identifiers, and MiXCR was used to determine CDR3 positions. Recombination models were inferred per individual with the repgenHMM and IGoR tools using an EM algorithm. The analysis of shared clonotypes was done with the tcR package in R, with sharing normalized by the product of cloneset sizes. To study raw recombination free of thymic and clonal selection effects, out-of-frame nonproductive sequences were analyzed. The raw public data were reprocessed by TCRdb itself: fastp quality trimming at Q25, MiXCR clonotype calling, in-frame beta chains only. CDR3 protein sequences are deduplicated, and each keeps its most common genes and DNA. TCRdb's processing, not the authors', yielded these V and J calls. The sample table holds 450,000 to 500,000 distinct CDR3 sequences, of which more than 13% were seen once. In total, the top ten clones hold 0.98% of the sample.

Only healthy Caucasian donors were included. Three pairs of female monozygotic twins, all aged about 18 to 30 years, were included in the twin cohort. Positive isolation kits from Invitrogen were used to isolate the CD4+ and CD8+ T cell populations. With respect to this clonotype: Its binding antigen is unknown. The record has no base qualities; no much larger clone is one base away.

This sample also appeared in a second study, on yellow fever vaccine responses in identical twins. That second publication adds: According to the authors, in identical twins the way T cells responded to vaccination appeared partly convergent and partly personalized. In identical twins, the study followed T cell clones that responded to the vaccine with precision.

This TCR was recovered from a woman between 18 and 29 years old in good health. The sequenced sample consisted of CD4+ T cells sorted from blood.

For the CDR3, the sequence is CASRSRYEQYF. The bases are TGTGCCAGCAGATCCCGCTACGAGCAGTACTTC. The chain is assembled from TRBV7-2 and TRBJ2-7; there is no confident call for the D gene. Based on the germline V gene, the CDR1 and CDR2 sequences are SGHTA and FQGNSA. V is shortened by 6 bases, J by 3 bases, and the region joining them spans 6 bases. The CDR3 has 11 amino acids, counting the end cysteine and phenylalanine. Only the CDR3 part of the read is kept: 33 bases, read in frame from the first base.